This T cell receptor beta chain was found in a study of T cells after yellow fever vaccination. V dropped 4 bases and J dropped 1; count of bases not matched to a gene: 7. From germline, CDR1 is SGDLS and CDR2 YYNGEE. This CDR3 is 15 amino acids long. In this sample, this clonotype turned up many times. The 5'RACE template-switching step produced TCR cDNA and added a universal primer site and UMIs. TCRdb processed the 5' RACE reads anew with MiXCR; each CDR3 protein has one entry. The sample has about 310,000 distinct CDR3 sequences; around 3.6% are singletons. This material consisted of PBMCs, taken on the day of the yellow fever booster vaccination. This clonotype originated in a man aged 18-30 years who received the YFV17D yellow fever vaccine. The chain carries TRBV9 and TRBJ1-2; 7 bases agree with TRBD1. The CDR3 DNA sequence: TGTGCCAGCAGCTCCGGGGACAGAAATAACTATGGCTACACCTTC. Translated: CASSSGDRNNYGYTF.